Below are 23 T cell receptor beta chains sequenced from a single sample in a study of shared clonotypes between healthy human individuals (dated by TCRdb to 2018 to 2021). The library was made by the immunoSEQ multiplex PCR assay. What TCRdb holds here is the immuneACCESS table cut down to in-frame rearrangements. Part of the clones is not present; checked against another copy, under half of the missing clones reflect an unresolved V gene, and the others are unexplained. Across this sample there are over 95,000 clones, with approximately 51% seen only once. The top ten clones comprise around 15% of the sample. Sequenced sample: PBMCs. These receptors all come from a woman aged 40 to 50 in good health. Some clones in this sample may be carry-over from other donors' samples.

This chain connects TRBV4-1 to TRBJ2-1; the match to TRBD1 covers 11 bases. The CDR3 loop spans 15 amino acids. Germline lookup yields CDR1 MGHRA and CDR2 YSYEKL. The J segment lost 4 bases and the V segment lost 5 bases, leaving 4 bases of the junction unmatched. This CDR3 is CASSSGTGGYNEQFF. The CDR3, as DNA: TGCGCCAGCAGCTCCGGGACAGGGGGTTACAATGAGCAGTTCTTC.

The chain carries TRBV9 and TRBJ1-2, with unresolved D. This CDR3 comprises 15 residues. Trimming took 0 bases from V and 3 from J, leaving 12 bases between them. The germline CDR1 and CDR2 sequences are SGDLS and YYNGEE. The CDR3 nucleotides are TGTGCCAGCAGCGTAGGAGAGGGATCTCACTATGGCTACACCTTC. Protein: CASSVGEGSHYGYTF.

This clone was recorded a few times. The V gene is TRBV5-8, the J gene TRBJ2-1; no firm D call. This CDR3 spans 13 amino acids. CDR1 is SGHTS, CDR2 YDEGEE, per germline. Trimming cost V 2 bases and J 2 bases, with 5 bases left between them. CDR3 bases: TGTGCCAGCAGCTTCGATCCCTACAATGAGCAGTTCTTC. Its translation is CASSFDPYNEQFF.

The chain combines TRBV30 with TRBJ2-3, with D perhaps TRBD2 (6 bases). The germline V gene has CDR1 GTSNPN and CDR2 SVGIG (reference sequence). V was shortened by 8 bases and J by 0 bases, with 18 bases between the two germline ends. This CDR3 has 15 amino acids. The CDR3 DNA is TGTGCCCGTGGGGGGACCTTGTCTAGCACAGATACGCAGTATTTT. Residues: CARGGTLSSTDTQYF.

This chain links TRBV30 with TRBJ2-7, with unresolved D. This CDR3 has 12 amino acids. Germline assignment: CDR1 GTSNPN and CDR2 SVGIG (reference sequence). Trimming took off 0 bases at V and 4 bases at J, with 7 bases between the two ends. CDR3 coding DNA: TGTGCCTGGAGTGTACCAGATTACGAGCAGTACTTC. Its protein product is CAWSVPDYEQYF.

The chain uses TRBV7-9 and TRBJ2-7; 9 bases match TRBD2. The V and J ends lost 3 bases and 2 bases, in that order; junction bases with no gene match: 8. The CDR3 sequence is 16 residues long. Germline V lookup: CDR1 SEHNR, CDR2 FQNEAQ (reference sequence). The CDR3 DNA sequence: TGTGCCAGCAGCTTGATCAGCGGGAGGCTTGCCTACGAGCAGTACTTC. This encodes CASSLISGRLAYEQYF.

The CDR3 bases are TGTGCCAGCAGCGTAGTTCGGTCTAGCGGCTACAATGAGCAGTTCTTC. This translates into CASSVVRSSGYNEQFF. The V and J genes are TRBV9 and TRBJ2-1, with 7 bases fitting TRBD2. The germline gives CDR1 SGDLS, CDR2 YYNGEE. This CDR3 is 16 amino acids long. The J segment lost 3 bases and the V segment lost 0 bases, leaving 6 bases of the junction unmatched.

The genes are TRBV4-1 and TRBJ2-7, with 7 bases fitting TRBD1. The CDR3 extends over 14 amino acids. Per germline, CDR1 MGHRA and CDR2 YSYEKL. V trimming: 4 bases; J trimming: 2 bases; junction bases outside the gene matches: 5. For the CDR3, the DNA is TGCGCCAGCAGCCCAAGACAGGGTACCTACGAGCAGTACTTC. Encoded protein: CASSPRQGTYEQYF.

This clone was seen once. An end of the junction does not agree with germline; a read error may underlie this. The gene calls are TRBV7-3 and TRBJ1-5, with unresolved D. The CDR3 contains 13 residues. Germline V gives CDR1 SGHTA, CDR2 FQGTGA. Here the CDR3 reads CVSSLTGNQPQHF. The DNA of the CDR3 is TGTGTCAGCAGCTTAACCGGGAATCAGCCCCAGCATTTT.

This clone appeared many times. The chain joins TRBV5-6 to TRBJ1-1; D ambiguous. This CDR3 is built from 16 residues. V was shortened by 3 bases and J by 0 bases, with 15 bases between the two germline ends. Per germline, CDR1 SGHDT and CDR2 YYEEEE. The CDR3 region is CASSSRQGFLNTEAFF. In DNA form, the CDR3 reads TGTGCCAGCAGCTCCAGACAAGGCTTCCTGAACACTGAAGCTTTCTTT.

This clone was seen only once. The V gene is TRBV9, the J gene TRBJ2-7; a weak D match, TRBD2 (6 bases). Trimming removed 0 bases from V and 0 bases from J, with 13 bases in between. CDR3 size: 16 residues. Per germline, CDR1 SGDLS and CDR2 YYNGEE. CDR3 sequence (DNA): TGTGCCAGCAGCGTAGCCCCAGCGGGCGACTCCTACGAGCAGTACTTC. It encodes CASSVAPAGDSYEQYF.

This clone was seen many times. The CDR3 bases are TGCGCCAGCAGCCAAGAGACAGGGAATCTATACGAGCAGTACTTC. This encodes CASSQETGNLYEQYF. The genes are TRBV4-3 and TRBJ2-7; 7 bases map to TRBD1. The junction had 6 bases not matched to a gene; V was cut back by 0 bases and J by 4 bases. CDR1 is LGHNA, CDR2 YSLEER, per germline. This CDR3 is built from 15 residues.

This clone was seen repeatedly, ten times or more. This chain links TRBV28 with TRBJ2-1, with D tentatively TRBD1 (5 bases). The CDR3 is made up of 14 amino acids. Germline assignment: CDR1 MDHEN and CDR2 SYDVKM. V was clipped by 7 bases and J by 7 bases, with 17 bases between them. CDR3 nucleotides: TGTGCCAGCACCCAACAGGCTAACCCTAATGAGCAGTTCTTC. It translates to CASTQQANPNEQFF.

This clone was counted at least ten times. This chain uses TRBV6-5 with TRBJ1-1; D gene ambiguous. Germline V gene sequence: CDR1 MNHEY, CDR2 SVGAGI. Trimming left V 6 bases short and J 6 bases short, with 14 bases between. The length of the CDR3 is 13 residues. CDR3 bases: TGTGCCAGCAGCCCCTTGGGTGGGGCTGAAGCTTTCTTT. Protein sequence: CASSPLGGAEAFF.

This clone occurred many times. The chain combines TRBV10-2 with TRBJ1-2; 10 nucleotides line up with TRBD1. The CDR3 has 16 amino acids. Losses at the gene ends were 6 bases for V and 4 bases for J; bases not matched to a gene: 11. The germline gives CDR1 WSHSY, CDR2 SAAADI. CDR3 sequence reads: CASRGSDRGDGYGYTF. CDR3 DNA: TGCGCCAGCAGAGGGTCGGACAGGGGGGATGGCTATGGCTACACCTTC.

This rearrangement joins TRBV5-1 to TRBJ1-2; D not resolved. In germline, CDR1 is SGHRS, CDR2 YFSETQ. The germline V and J ends were trimmed by 2 bases and 1 base, with 6 bases remaining between them. The CDR3 has 13 residues. CDR3 residues: CASSLRLNYGYTF. CDR3 coding DNA: TGCGCCAGCAGCTTAAGGCTTAACTATGGCTACACCTTC.

This clone appeared many times. The chain has TRBV6-1 and TRBJ2-3; possible D gene TRBD1, 6 bases. V was trimmed by 4 bases and J by 2 bases, leaving 16 bases between them. Germline CDR1 MNHNS, CDR2 SASEGT. The CDR3 is 16 residues long. The CDR3 DNA sequence: TGTGCCAGCAGTGCGTGGGCGCAGGGGTACACAGATACGCAGTATTTT. The encoded protein is CASSAWAQGYTDTQYF.

The V call is TRBV18, the J call TRBJ2-1; 7 bases are a match to TRBD1. This CDR3 region has 15 residues. Losses at the gene ends were 3 bases for V and 6 bases for J; bases not matched to a gene: 8. Looked up from germline, CDR1 is KGHSH and CDR2 is LQKENI. The CDR3: CASSPYRGRSNEQFF. CDR3 DNA sequence: TGTGCCAGCTCACCTTACAGGGGACGGTCCAATGAGCAGTTCTTC. The full variable domain, completed using reference TRBV18 and TRBJ2-1, is NAGVMQNPRHLVRRRGQEARLRCSPMKGHSHVYWYRQLPEEGLKFMVYLQKENIIDESGMPKERFSAEFPKEGPSILRIQQVVRGDSAAYFCASSPYRGRSNEQFFGPGTRLTVL.

There are a few counts of this clone. The chain couples TRBV7-9 to TRBJ2-1, with TRBD1 as a possible D gene (6 bases). The germline CDR1 and CDR2 sequences are SEHNR and FQNEAQ (reference sequence). Trimming left V 1 base short and J 6 bases short, with 10 bases between. The CDR3 consists of 14 residues. CDR3 DNA: TGTGCCAGCAGCTTAGAGGACAGCACCAATGAGCAGTTCTTC. Residues: CASSLEDSTNEQFF.

The chain carries TRBV30 and TRBJ1-1, with D unresolved. The CDR3 is 13 residues long. V was pared by 0 bases and J by 1 base, with 6 bases between. The germline V gene has CDR1 GTSNPN and CDR2 SVGIG (reference sequence). The chain's CDR3 is CAWSVARNTEAFF. The DNA of the CDR3 is TGTGCCTGGAGTGTCGCCCGGAACACTGAAGCTTTCTTT.

This clone showed up many times. The chain joins TRBV6-5 to TRBJ2-2, with TRBD1 as a possible D gene (6 bases). The germline V and J ends were trimmed by 0 bases and 1 base, with 6 bases remaining between them. The CDR3 is 15 residues long. CDR1 and CDR2 (germline): MNHEY, SVGAGI. Here the CDR3 DNA reads TGTGCCAGCAGTTACTCGGGACAGAACACCGGGGAGCTGTTTTTT. Protein sequence: CASSYSGQNTGELFF.

The V and J genes are TRBV4-1 and TRBJ2-5; unclear D gene. The last part of the DNA fits TRBJ2-7 better; the J call may be wrong. The CDR3 totals 17 residues. Germline CDR1 is MGHRA and CDR2 is YSYEKL. The CDR3 sequence: CASSQPLTTYTPYEQYF. CDR3 DNA sequence: TGCGCCAGCAGCCAACCCCTAACGACTTACACCCCCTACGAGCAGTACTTC.

The sample holds a few counts of this clone. The chain carries TRBV2 and TRBJ2-7, with a tentative D call TRBD1 (6 bases). This CDR3 is built from 14 residues. Trimming pared 5 bases from V and 7 bases from J, leaving 18 bases between. Germline CDR1 and CDR2: SNHLY and FYNNEI. The CDR3 region is CASSTNRESGEQYF. The CDR3, as DNA: TGTGCCAGCAGTACTAACAGGGAATCGGGGGAGCAGTACTTC.